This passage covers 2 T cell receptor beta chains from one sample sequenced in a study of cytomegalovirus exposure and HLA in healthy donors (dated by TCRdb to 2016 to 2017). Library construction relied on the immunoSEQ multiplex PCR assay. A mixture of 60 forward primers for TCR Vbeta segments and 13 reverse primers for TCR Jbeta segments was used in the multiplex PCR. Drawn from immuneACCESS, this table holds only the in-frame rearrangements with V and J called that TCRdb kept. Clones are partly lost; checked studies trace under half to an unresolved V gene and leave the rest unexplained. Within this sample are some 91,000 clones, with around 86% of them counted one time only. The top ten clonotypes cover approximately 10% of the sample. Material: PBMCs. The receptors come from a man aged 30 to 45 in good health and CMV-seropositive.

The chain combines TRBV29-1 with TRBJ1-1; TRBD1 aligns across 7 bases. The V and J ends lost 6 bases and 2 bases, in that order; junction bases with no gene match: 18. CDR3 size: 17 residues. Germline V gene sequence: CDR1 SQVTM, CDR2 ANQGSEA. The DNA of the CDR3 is TGCAGCGTCAAGCTCGGGACAGTAAGAACGAGAAACACTGAAGCTTTCTTT. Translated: CSVKLGTVRTRNTEAFF. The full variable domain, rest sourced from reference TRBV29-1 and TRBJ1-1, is SAVISQKPSRDICQRGTSLTIQCQVDSQVTMMFWYRQQPGQSLTLIATANQGSEATYESGFVIDKFPISRPNLTFSTLTVSNMSPEDSSIYLCSVKLGTVRTRNTEAFFGQGTRLTVV.

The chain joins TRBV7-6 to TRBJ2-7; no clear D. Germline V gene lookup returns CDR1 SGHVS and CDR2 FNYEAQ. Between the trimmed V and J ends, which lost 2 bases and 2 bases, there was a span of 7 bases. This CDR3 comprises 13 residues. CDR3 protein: CASSLSSAYEQYF. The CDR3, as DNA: TGTGCCAGCAGCTTATCCTCCGCCTACGAGCAGTACTTC.